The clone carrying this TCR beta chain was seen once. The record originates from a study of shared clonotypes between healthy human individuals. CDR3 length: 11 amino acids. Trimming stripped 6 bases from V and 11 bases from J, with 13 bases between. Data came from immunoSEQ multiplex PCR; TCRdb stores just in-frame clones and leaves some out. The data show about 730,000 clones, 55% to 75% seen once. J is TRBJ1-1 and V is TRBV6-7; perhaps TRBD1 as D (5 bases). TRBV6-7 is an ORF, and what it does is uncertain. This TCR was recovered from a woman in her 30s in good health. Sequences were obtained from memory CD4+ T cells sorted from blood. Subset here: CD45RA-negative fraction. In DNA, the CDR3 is TGTGCCAGCAGCTCGGACAAGGGGGCTTTCTTT. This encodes CASSSDKGAFF.